The clone carrying this T cell receptor beta chain was found many times. Over 18 months of follow-up, stable hyperthyroidism required that no ophthalmopathy appear. The diagnosis combined clinical symptoms, thyroxine, TRAb, thyroid ultrasound and orbital computed tomography scans. From fresh peripheral blood, 8 to 10 ml in volume, the PBMCs were obtained. The sample belongs to a study of Graves' ophthalmopathy and Graves' hyperthyroidism. The authors amplified TCR beta CDR3 regions from RNA transcripts. HTBI primers served in a first-round RT-PCR, which a second-round multiplex PCR followed. One entry per CDR3 protein, called by TCRdb with MiXCR from the multiplex PCR reads. Among some 360,000 distinct CDR3 sequences, 17% were seen once, and the ten largest hold about 2.4%. The CDR3 is 17 amino acids. The V end was cut by 8 bases, the J end by 0 bases, with 22 bases between. CDR1 MRHNA and CDR2 SNTAGT come from the germline V gene.

The chain links TRBV6-4 to TRBJ1-1; D gene uncertain. The sequencing input was peripheral blood. The sequence was collected from an adult woman with stable Graves' hyperthyroidism. The CDR3 here is CASWGKTAGVMNTEAFF. CDR3 coding DNA: TGTGCCAGCTGGGGTAAGACGGCAGGAGTTATGAACACTGAAGCTTTCTTT.